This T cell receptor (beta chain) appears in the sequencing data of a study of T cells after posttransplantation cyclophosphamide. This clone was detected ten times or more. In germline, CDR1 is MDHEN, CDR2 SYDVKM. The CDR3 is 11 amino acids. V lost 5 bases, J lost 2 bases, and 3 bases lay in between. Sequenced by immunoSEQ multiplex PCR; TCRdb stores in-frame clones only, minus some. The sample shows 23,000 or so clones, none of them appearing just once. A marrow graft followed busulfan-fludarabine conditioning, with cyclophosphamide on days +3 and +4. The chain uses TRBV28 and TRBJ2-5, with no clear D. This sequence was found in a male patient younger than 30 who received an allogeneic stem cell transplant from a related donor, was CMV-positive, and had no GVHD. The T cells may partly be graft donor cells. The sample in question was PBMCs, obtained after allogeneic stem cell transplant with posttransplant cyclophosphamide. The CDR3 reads CASSLQETQYF. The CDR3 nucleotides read TGTGCCAGCAGTCTACAAGAGACCCAGTACTTC.